This TCR beta chain was captured by sequencing in a study of blood T cell repertoires in COVID-19. Looking at the study overall: Sources were T cells, B-cell-depleted T cells, or PBMCs; the material itself was cDNA or gDNA.

Assay: immunoSEQ multiplex PCR; the TCRdb copy retains only in-frame clones and omits some. Of 160,000 or so clones listed, more than 80% are singletons. The CDR3 totals 17 residues. V gave up 1 base and J gave up 1 base; unmatched junction bases: 6. Germline-derived CDR1 and CDR2 are SGHRS and YFSETQ. The TCR was taken from a man aged 55 to 70 with acute or convalescent COVID-19. Sequenced sample: peripheral blood. The V call is TRBV5-1, the J call TRBJ2-2; 8 nucleotides agree with TRBD1. CDR3 in amino acids: CASSLTRDRMNTGELFF. CDR3 nucleotides: TGCGCCAGCAGCTTGACCCGGGACAGGATGAACACCGGGGAGCTGTTTTTT. The complete variable domain, with remaining parts taken from reference TRBV5-1 and TRBJ2-2, reads KAGVTQTPRYLIKTRGQQVTLSCSPISGHRSVSWYQQTPGQGLQFLFEYFSETQRNKGNFPGRFSGRQFSNSRSEMNVSTLELGDSALYLCASSLTRDRMNTGELFFGEGSRLTVL.